The clone carrying this TCR beta chain has just a few counts. V trimming: 5 bases; J trimming: 4 bases; junction bases outside the gene matches: 7. CDR1 is SEHNR, CDR2 FQNEAQ, per germline (reference sequence). CDR3 length: 16 amino acids. The record originates from a study of blood T cell repertoires in COVID-19. Sequencing was performed with immunoSEQ multiplex PCR; in TCRdb, only in-frame clones are kept and a portion is missing. The table shows 390,000 or so clones, with approximately 87% occurring only once. The TCR sequence derives from a woman in her 50s who had recovered from COVID-19. The chain recombines TRBV7-9 with TRBJ2-1, with TRBD2 matching over 11 bases. Sample: PBMCs or T cells enriched from blood (not recorded which). CDR3 in amino acids: CASSTRLAGPYNEQFF. DNA of the CDR3: TGTGCCAGCAGCACCCGACTAGCGGGACCATACAATGAGCAGTTCTTC.